The rows below give T cell receptor beta chains drawn from one sample of a study of T cell responses to AZD1222 COVID-19 vaccine. Assay: immunoSEQ multiplex PCR; the TCRdb copy retains only in-frame clones and omits some. This table holds some 200,000 clones, approximately 91% found once. Sequencing used peripheral blood, obtained on day 0 of AZD1222 vaccination. The receptor set was obtained from an adult in good health. The CDR3 runs from the conserved cysteine through the conserved F or W. A D gene is named only where the DNA matches it firmly. Clone size is given for some rows only: seen once, a few or many times, or a class if the clone is expanded.

V gene,J gene,clone size,CDR3 length,D gene,CDR3 protein,CDR3 DNA
TRBV4-3,TRBJ1-1,.,14,TRBD1,CASSIDRGVTEAFF,TGCGCCAGCAGCATAGACAGGGGGGTCACTGAAGCTTTCTTT
TRBV30,TRBJ2-2,few,15,.,CAWSVRQGTGGELFF,TGTGCCTGGAGTGTAAGGCAGGGGACGGGCGGGGAGCTGTTTTTT
TRBV15,TRBJ1-1,.,21,TRBD1,CATSRDYGVRDRGAMNTEAFF,TGTGCCACCAGCAGAGATTACGGCGTCCGGGACAGGGGAGCGATGAACACTGAAGCTTTCTTT
TRBV3-1/TRBV3-2,TRBJ2-6,.,18,TRBD1,CASSTRQGIFSGANVLTF,TGTGCCAGCAGCACCCGACAGGGTATTTTCTCTGGGGCCAACGTCCTGACTTTC
TRBV9,TRBJ2-5,.,16,TRBD2,CASSAGLAGVGETQYF,TGTGCCAGCAGCGCCGGATTAGCGGGAGTCGGGGAGACCCAGTACTTC
TRBV6-2/TRBV6-3,TRBJ1-1,.,13,.,CASSYVGESEAFF,TGTGCCAGCAGTTACGTTGGGGAGTCTGAAGCTTTCTTT
TRBV14,TRBJ2-7,few,18,TRBD1,CASSPITHTGQMTYEQYF,TGTGCCAGCAGCCCCATTACACACACGGGACAGATGACCTACGAGCAGTACTTC
TRBV9,TRBJ2-3,.,15,TRBD2,CASSVASGSTDTQYF,TGTGCCAGCAGCGTAGCTAGCGGTAGCACAGATACGCAGTATTTT
TRBV14,TRBJ1-2,few,15,.,CASSQDWRAAAGYTF,TGTGCCAGCAGCCAAGATTGGAGGGCGGCTGCTGGCTACACCTTC
TRBV6-5,TRBJ2-7,.,15,.,CASSYVGPADYEQYF,TGTGCCAGCAGTTACGTCGGCCCGGCGGACTACGAGCAGTACTTC
TRBV24-1,TRBJ2-1,.,15,TRBD2,CATSASGGRGNEQFF,TGTGCCACCAGTGCTTCGGGAGGGAGGGGCAATGAGCAGTTCTTC
TRBV12-3/TRBV12-4,TRBJ1-2,.,13,TRBD1,CASRPTGDYGYTF,TGTGCCAGCAGGCCGACAGGGGACTATGGCTACACCTTC
TRBV2,TRBJ2-7,.,15,.,CASSADIDRSYEQYF,TGTGCCAGCAGTGCAGACATAGACAGGTCCTACGAGCAGTACTTC
TRBV7-2,TRBJ2-1,.,14,.,CASSSLTPYNEQFF,TGTGCCAGCAGCTCACTTACGCCATACAATGAGCAGTTCTTC
TRBV3-1/TRBV3-2,TRBJ2-2,.,17,TRBD2,CASSPHSSGSYTGELFF,TGTGCCAGCAGCCCCCATTCTAGCGGGAGTTACACCGGGGAGCTGTTTTTT
TRBV19,TRBJ1-2,.,13,.,CASSTGFNYGYTF,TGTGCCAGTAGTACAGGGTTTAACTATGGCTACACCTTC
TRBV4-3,TRBJ1-1,.,14,.,CASSQDRGNTEAFF,TGCGCCAGCAGCCAAGATAGGGGGAACACTGAAGCTTTCTTT
TRBV7-9,TRBJ2-3,.,17,.,CASSLGGQRLSADTQYF,TGTGCCAGCAGCTTAGGCGGCCAGCGGCTGTCGGCAGATACGCAGTATTTT
TRBV20-1,TRBJ1-5,.,14,.,CSASLSDLNQPQHF,TGCAGTGCTAGTCTTTCGGACCTTAATCAGCCCCAGCATTTT
TRBV6-5,TRBJ2-7,.,15,TRBD2,CASRGGTSGIYEQYF,TGTGCCAGCAGGGGGGGGACTAGCGGGATTTACGAGCAGTACTTC
TRBV28,TRBJ1-5,.,11,.,CASSLNQPQHF,TGTGCCAGCAGTTTAAATCAGCCCCAGCATTTT
TRBV6-5,TRBJ2-3,.,16,TRBD2,CASSYERGAPTDTQYF,TGTGCCAGCAGTTACGAGCGGGGGGCCCCCACAGATACGCAGTATTTT
TRBV6-5,TRBJ1-2,.,14,TRBD1,CASRNPGGDYGYTF,TGTGCCAGCAGGAACCCAGGGGGGGACTATGGCTACACCTTC
TRBV9,TRBJ2-7,.,15,TRBD1,CASSVGDSVRGEQYF,TGTGCCAGCAGCGTAGGGGACAGCGTACGGGGCGAGCAGTACTTC
TRBV27,TRBJ2-5,.,20,TRBD2,CASSLDGVSGLAGGLETQYF,TGTGCCAGCAGTTTAGACGGGGTATCGGGACTAGCGGGAGGGCTGGAGACCCAGTACTTC
TRBV13,TRBJ2-7,.,16,TRBD2,CASSRQGGTSGSQQYF,TGTGCCAGCAGCCGACAAGGGGGGACTAGCGGGAGTCAACAGTACTTC
TRBV25-1,TRBJ1-2,.,13,.,CASSDARFYGYTF,TGTGCCAGCAGTGATGCGAGGTTCTATGGCTACACCTTC
TRBV4-1,TRBJ2-7,.,15,.,CASSHPSGIWDEQYF,TGCGCCAGCAGCCACCCCTCCGGGATATGGGACGAGCAGTACTTC
TRBV2,TRBJ2-7,.,15,.,CASSGIGGSLGEQYF,TGTGCCAGCAGTGGAATAGGCGGAAGTTTAGGAGAGCAGTACTTC
TRBV6-1,TRBJ2-5,.,14,TRBD2,CASSESWEGETQYF,TGTGCCAGCAGTGAATCTTGGGAGGGGGAGACCCAGTACTTC
TRBV27,TRBJ2-7,.,15,TRBD2,CASRSTGTSYSEQYF,TGTGCCAGCAGAAGTACCGGGACTAGCTACAGCGAGCAGTACTTC
TRBV7-2,TRBJ1-4,.,15,.,CASSLGHSRNEKLFF,TGTGCCAGCAGCTTAGGACACAGCCGTAATGAAAAACTGTTTTTT
TRBV15,TRBJ1-4,.,15,TRBD1,CATSRDVDRDEKLFF,TGTGCCACCAGCAGAGATGTGGACAGGGATGAAAAACTGTTTTTT
TRBV5-1,TRBJ1-5,once,13,.,CASSLGQNQPQHF,TGCGCCAGCAGCTTGGGACAGAATCAGCCCCAGCATTTT
TRBV18,TRBJ1-4,.,17,TRBD1,CASSPLTGTGTNEKLFF,TGTGCCAGCTCACCACTTACCGGGACAGGGACGAATGAAAAACTGTTTTTT
TRBV3-1/TRBV3-2,TRBJ2-5,.,15,TRBD1,CASSQATGDVETQYF,TGTGCCAGCAGCCAAGCAACAGGGGATGTGGAGACCCAGTACTTC
TRBV7-3,TRBJ1-1,.,13,.,CASSRNLRSEAFF,TGTGCCAGCAGCCGAAACTTGAGGTCCGAAGCTTTCTTT
TRBV27,TRBJ2-7,.,16,.,CASSSVQGLGTYEQYF,TGTGCCAGCAGTTCCGTACAGGGCCTCGGGACCTACGAGCAGTACTTC
TRBV15,TRBJ2-7,.,16,TRBD2,CATSRDWGGAGYEQYF,TGTGCCACCAGCAGAGATTGGGGAGGGGCGGGTTACGAGCAGTACTTC
TRBV5-5,TRBJ1-3,.,15,TRBD1,CASRQGTHSGNTIYF,TGTGCCAGCAGACAGGGGACCCATTCTGGAAACACCATATATTTT
TRBV4-2,TRBJ2-7,.,11,.,CASSEGYEQYF,TGTGCCAGCAGCGAGGGGTACGAGCAGTACTTC
TRBV6-4,TRBJ2-5,.,19,.,CASSDFLRDAISRGETQYF,TGTGCCAGCAGTGACTTCCTTAGAGACGCAATATCTAGGGGGGAGACCCAGTACTTC
TRBV7-3,TRBJ2-1,.,15,TRBD2,CASSPELAGRNEQFF,TGTGCCAGCAGCCCGGAACTAGCGGGGCGGAATGAGCAGTTCTTC
TRBV7-3,TRBJ2-2,.,14,TRBD2,CASSGGGGTGELFF,TGTGCCAGCAGCGGCGGGGGAGGGACCGGGGAGCTGTTTTTT
TRBV5-1,TRBJ1-3,.,16,TRBD1,CASSLEHRGYGNTIYF,TGCGCCAGCAGCTTGGAACACAGGGGGTATGGAAACACCATATATTTT
TRBV5-1,TRBJ2-3,.,14,.,CASSLAQLSDTQYF,TGCGCCAGCAGCTTGGCCCAGTTATCAGATACGCAGTATTTT
TRBV27,TRBJ1-2,once,18,.,CASSPIGVGGDQVSGYTF,TGTGCCAGCAGCCCTATAGGGGTGGGGGGCGATCAAGTTAGTGGCTACACCTTC
TRBV12-3/TRBV12-4,TRBJ1-1,.,13,.,CASSSRTPAEAFF,TGTGCCAGCAGTTCCCGGACACCGGCTGAAGCTTTCTTT
TRBV11-2,TRBJ1-2,.,14,.,CASSLDYGLYGYTF,TGTGCCAGCAGCTTAGATTACGGTCTATATGGCTACACCTTC
TRBV2,TRBJ1-4,.,15,.,CASRGDFAANEKLFF,TGTGCCAGCAGGGGGGACTTCGCAGCTAATGAAAAACTGTTTTTT
TRBV6-2/TRBV6-3,TRBJ1-2,.,18,TRBD1,CASSYSHGTGNWNYGYTF,TGTGCCAGCAGTTACTCGCATGGGACAGGGAATTGGAACTATGGCTACACCTTC
TRBV5-1,TRBJ2-7,.,15,.,CASSFGGGASYEQYF,TGCGCCAGCAGCTTCGGGGGAGGCGCGTCCTACGAGCAGTACTTC
TRBV11-3,TRBJ2-1,once,12,.,CASSRRANEQFF,TGTGCCAGCAGCCGACGGGCCAATGAGCAGTTCTTC
TRBV19,TRBJ1-5,.,13,.,CASPGPEGQPQHF,TGTGCCAGCCCTGGTCCCGAAGGTCAGCCCCAGCATTTT
TRBV19,TRBJ1-1,once,13,.,CASTRAVNTEAFF,TGTGCCAGTACTCGGGCAGTGAACACTGAAGCTTTCTTT
TRBV27,TRBJ1-1,.,14,.,CASSFFQGGTEAFF,TGTGCCAGCAGTTTCTTCCAGGGTGGGACTGAAGCTTTCTTT
TRBV6-5,TRBJ2-3,.,15,.,CASSPRGELTDTQYF,TGTGCCAGCAGTCCTCGGGGAGAGCTCACAGATACGCAGTATTTT
TRBV4-2,TRBJ1-5,.,15,.,CASSQENRASQPQHF,TGTGCCAGCAGCCAAGAAAACAGAGCCTCGCAGCCCCAGCATTTT